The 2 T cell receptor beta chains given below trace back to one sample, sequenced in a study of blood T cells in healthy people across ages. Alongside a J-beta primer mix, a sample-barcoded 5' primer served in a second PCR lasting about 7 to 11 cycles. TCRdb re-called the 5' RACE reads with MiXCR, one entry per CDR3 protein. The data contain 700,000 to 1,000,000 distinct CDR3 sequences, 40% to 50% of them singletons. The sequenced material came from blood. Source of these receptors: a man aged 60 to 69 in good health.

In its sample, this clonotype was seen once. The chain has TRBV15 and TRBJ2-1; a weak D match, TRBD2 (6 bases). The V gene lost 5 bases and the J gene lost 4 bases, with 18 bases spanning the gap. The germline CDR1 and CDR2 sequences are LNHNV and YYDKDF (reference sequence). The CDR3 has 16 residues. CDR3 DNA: TGTGCCACCAGCGTTTCCGGGGGTACACCGTACAATGAGCAGTTCTTC. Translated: CATSVSGGTPYNEQFF. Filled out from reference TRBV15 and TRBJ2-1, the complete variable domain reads DAMVIQNPRYQVTQFGKPVTLSCSQTLNHNVMYWYQQKSSQAPKLLFHYYDKDFNNEADTPDNFQSRRPNTSFCFLDIRSPGLGDTAMYLCATSVSGGTPYNEQFFGPGTRLTVL.

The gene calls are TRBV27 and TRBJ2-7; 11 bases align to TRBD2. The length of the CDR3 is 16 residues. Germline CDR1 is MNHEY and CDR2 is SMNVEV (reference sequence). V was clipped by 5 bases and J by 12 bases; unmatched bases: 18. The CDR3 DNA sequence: TGTGCCAGCAGTACCATAGCGGGGGGGATTGGGGAGACCCGGTACTTC. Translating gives CASSTIAGGIGETRYF.